These T cell receptor beta chains were read from a single sample in a study of control samples from healthy donors and cancer patients. Generated by immunoSEQ multiplex PCR, the TCRdb table keeps only in-frame clones and is missing some. The profile shows some 120,000 clones, around 89% of them singletons. Source material: blood. These receptors were collected from a woman in her seventies in good health. Both conserved end residues are part of each CDR3.

length,V,CDR3
14,TRBV6-2/TRBV6-3,CASRPTGPRDTQYF
15,TRBV24-1,CATSDSGPSNTEAFF
11,TRBV5-1,CASRLAYEQYF
14,TRBV6-5,CASSYGSFAYEQYF
17,TRBV5-4,CASSLGALAGNTGELFF
14,TRBV7-9,CASSPSGGAYEQYF
14,TRBV9,CASSPSGGQETQYF
17,TRBV5-6,CASSLALAVNREETQYF
14,TRBV27,CASSLGTGRYEQYF
13,TRBV6-5,CASSYYRTGELFF
14,TRBV19,CASSGRALTDTQYF